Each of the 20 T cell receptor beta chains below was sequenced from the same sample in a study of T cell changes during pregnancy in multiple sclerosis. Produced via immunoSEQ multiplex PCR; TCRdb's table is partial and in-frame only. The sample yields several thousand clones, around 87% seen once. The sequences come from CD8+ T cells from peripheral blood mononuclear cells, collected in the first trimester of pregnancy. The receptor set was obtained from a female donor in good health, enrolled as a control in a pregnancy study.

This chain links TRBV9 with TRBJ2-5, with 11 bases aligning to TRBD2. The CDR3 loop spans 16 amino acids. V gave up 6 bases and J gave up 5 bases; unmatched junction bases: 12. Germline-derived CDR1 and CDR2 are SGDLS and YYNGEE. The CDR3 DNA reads TGTGCCAGCACCACCGGACTAGCGGGTTTCCGGGAGACCCAGTACTTC. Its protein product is CASTTGLAGFRETQYF. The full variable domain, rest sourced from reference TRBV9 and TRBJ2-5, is DSGVTQTPKHLITATGQRVTLRCSPRSGDLSVYWYQQSLDQGLQFLIQYYNGEERAKGNILERFSAQQFPDLHSELNLSSLELGDSALYFCASTTGLAGFRETQYFGPGTRLLVL.

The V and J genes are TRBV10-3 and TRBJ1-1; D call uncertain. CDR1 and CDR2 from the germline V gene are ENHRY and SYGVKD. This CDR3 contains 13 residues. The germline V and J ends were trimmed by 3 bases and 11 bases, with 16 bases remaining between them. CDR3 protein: CAISDAGGQEAFF. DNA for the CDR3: TGTGCCATCAGTGATGCGGGAGGCCAAGAGGCTTTCTTT.

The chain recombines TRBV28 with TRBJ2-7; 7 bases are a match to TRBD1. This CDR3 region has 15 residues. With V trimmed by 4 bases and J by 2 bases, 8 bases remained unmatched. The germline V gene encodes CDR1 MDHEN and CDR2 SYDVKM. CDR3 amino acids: CASSSATGQPYEQYF. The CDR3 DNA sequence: TGTGCCAGCAGTTCCGCGACAGGGCAACCCTACGAGCAGTACTTC.

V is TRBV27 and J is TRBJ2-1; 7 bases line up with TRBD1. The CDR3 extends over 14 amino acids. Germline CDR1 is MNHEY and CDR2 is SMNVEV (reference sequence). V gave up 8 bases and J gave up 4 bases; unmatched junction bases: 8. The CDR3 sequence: CASRVGTAYNEQFF. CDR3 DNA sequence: TGTGCCAGCCGCGTGGGGACAGCTTACAATGAGCAGTTCTTC.

CDR3 sequence (DNA): TGTGCCAGCAAAGCCACCGAGGGGGCAGGGATCTCCTACGAGCAGTACTTC. Its protein is CASKATEGAGISYEQYF. The V call is TRBV2, the J call TRBJ2-7; TRBD1 matches 7 bases. The J segment lost 0 bases and the V segment lost 7 bases, leaving 15 bases of the junction unmatched. Germline lookup yields CDR1 SNHLY and CDR2 FYNNEI. This CDR3 is 17 amino acids long.

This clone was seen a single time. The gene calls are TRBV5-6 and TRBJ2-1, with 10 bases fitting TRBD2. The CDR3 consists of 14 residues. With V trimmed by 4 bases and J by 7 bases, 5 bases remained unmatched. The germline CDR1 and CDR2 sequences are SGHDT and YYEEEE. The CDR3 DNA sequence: TGTGCCAGCAGCGTGGGACTAGCGAGTAATGAGCAGTTCTTC. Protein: CASSVGLASNEQFF.

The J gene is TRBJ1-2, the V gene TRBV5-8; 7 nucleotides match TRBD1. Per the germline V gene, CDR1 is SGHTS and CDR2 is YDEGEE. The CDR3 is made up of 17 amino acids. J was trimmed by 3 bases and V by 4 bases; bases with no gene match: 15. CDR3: CASSPGQLYLSHYGYTF. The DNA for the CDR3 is TGTGCCAGCAGCCCGGGACAGCTTTATTTATCACACTATGGCTACACCTTC.

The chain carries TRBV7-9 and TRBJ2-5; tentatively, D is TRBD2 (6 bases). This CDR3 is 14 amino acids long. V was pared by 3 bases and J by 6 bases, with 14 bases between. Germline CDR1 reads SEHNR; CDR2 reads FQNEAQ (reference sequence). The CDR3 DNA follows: TGTGCCAGCAGCTTGTCGGGCGGGATGAAGACCCAGTACTTC. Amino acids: CASSLSGGMKTQYF.

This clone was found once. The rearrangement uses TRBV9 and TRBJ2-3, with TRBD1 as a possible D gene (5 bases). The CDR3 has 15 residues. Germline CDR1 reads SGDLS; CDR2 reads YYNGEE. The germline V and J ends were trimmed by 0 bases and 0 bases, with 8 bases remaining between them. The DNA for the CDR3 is TGTGCCAGCAGCGTAGCAGGGTCTAGCACAGATACGCAGTATTTT. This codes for CASSVAGSSTDTQYF.

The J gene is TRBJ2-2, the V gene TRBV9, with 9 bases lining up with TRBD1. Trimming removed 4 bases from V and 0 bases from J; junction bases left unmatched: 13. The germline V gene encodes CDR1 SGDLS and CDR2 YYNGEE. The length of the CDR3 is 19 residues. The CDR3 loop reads CASSSHRGRNGPNTGELFF. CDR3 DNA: TGTGCCAGCAGCTCACACAGGGGGCGTAACGGACCGAACACCGGGGAGCTGTTTTTT.

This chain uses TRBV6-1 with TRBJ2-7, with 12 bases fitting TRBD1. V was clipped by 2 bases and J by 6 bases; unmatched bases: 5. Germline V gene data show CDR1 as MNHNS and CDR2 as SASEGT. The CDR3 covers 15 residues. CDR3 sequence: CASSESGTGGSEQYF. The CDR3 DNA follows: TGTGCCAGCAGTGAAAGCGGGACAGGGGGCAGCGAGCAGTACTTC.

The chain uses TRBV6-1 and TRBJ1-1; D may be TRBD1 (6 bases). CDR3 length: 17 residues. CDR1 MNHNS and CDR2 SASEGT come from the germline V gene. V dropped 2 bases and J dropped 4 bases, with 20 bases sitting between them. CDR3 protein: CASSESAGAGAGTEAFF. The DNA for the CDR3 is TGTGCCAGCAGTGAATCGGCCGGGGCAGGGGCGGGCACTGAAGCTTTCTTT.

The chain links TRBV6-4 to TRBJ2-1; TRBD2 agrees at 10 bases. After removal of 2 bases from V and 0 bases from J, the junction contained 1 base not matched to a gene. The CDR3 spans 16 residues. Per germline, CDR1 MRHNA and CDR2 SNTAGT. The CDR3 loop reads CASSDEREGSYNEQFF. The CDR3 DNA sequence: TGTGCCAGCAGTGACGAGCGGGAGGGCTCCTACAATGAGCAGTTCTTC.

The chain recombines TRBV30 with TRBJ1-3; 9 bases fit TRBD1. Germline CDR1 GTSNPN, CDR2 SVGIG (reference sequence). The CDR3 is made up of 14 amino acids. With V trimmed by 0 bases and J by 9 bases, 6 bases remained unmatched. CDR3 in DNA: TGTGCCTGGAGTGTAGGGACAGGGATAGCCACCATATATTTT. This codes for CAWSVGTGIATIYF.

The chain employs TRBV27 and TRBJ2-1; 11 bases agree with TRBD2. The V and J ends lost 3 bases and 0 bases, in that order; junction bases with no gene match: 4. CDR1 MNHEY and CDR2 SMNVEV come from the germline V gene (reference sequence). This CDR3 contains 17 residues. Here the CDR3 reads CASSLTSGIPSYNEQFF. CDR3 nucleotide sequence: TGTGCCAGCAGTTTGACTAGCGGGATCCCCTCCTACAATGAGCAGTTCTTC.

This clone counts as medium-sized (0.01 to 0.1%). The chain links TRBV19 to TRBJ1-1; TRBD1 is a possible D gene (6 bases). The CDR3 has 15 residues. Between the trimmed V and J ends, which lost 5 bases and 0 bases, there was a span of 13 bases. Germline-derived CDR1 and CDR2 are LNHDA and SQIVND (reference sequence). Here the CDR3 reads CASSSPGTLNTEAFF. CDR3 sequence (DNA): TGTGCCAGTAGTTCCCCCGGGACATTGAACACTGAAGCTTTCTTT.

This CDR3 reads CASSSSPGQLWGYTF. For the CDR3, the DNA is TGTGCCAGCAGCTCGTCCCCGGGACAGCTATGGGGCTACACCTTC. The J gene is TRBJ1-2, the V gene TRBV5-6, with 7 bases aligning to TRBD1. Germline V CDR1 and CDR2: SGHDT, YYEEEE. After removal of 3 bases from V and 8 bases from J, the junction contained 13 bases not matched to a gene. The CDR3 has 15 residues.

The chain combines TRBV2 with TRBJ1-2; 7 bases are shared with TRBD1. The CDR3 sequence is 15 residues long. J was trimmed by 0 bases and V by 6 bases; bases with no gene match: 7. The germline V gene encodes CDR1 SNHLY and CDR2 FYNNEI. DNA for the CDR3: TGTGCCAGCAGACTCAGGGACAGTTCTAACTATGGCTACACCTTC. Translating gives CASRLRDSSNYGYTF. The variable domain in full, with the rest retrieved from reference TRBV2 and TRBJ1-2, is EPEVTQTPSHQVTQMGQEVILRCVPISNHLYFYWYRQILGQKVEFLVSFYNNEISEKSEIFDDQFSVERPDGSNFTLKIRSTKLEDSAMYFCASRLRDSSNYGYTFGSGTRLTVV.

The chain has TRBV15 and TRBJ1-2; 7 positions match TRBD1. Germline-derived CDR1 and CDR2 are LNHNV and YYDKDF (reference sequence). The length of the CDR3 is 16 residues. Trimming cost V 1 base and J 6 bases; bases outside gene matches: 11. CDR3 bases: TGTGCCACCAGCAGAGGTACCGGGGACAGTTTTCATGGCTACACCTTC. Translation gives CATSRGTGDSFHGYTF.

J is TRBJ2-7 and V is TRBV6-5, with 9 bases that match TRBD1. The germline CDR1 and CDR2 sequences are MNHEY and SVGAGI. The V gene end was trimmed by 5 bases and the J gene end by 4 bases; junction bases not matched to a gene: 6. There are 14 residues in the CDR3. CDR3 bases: TGTGCCAGCAGTGCCGGGACAGGGAAGTACGAGCAGTACTTC. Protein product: CASSAGTGKYEQYF.